The rows below give T cell receptor beta chains drawn from one sample of a study of blood T cell repertoires in COVID-19. Clones were read by immunoSEQ multiplex PCR, and TCRdb kept only the in-frame ones, dropping some. The sample carries under 65,000 clones, around 81% recorded once. Material for sequencing was peripheral blood. The receptors here all came from an older woman with acute or convalescent COVID-19. Each CDR3 is given with its conserved first and last residue. Fields, in order: clone size, V gene, D gene, CDR3 protein. The D gene is left open where the match is weak. For some rows the clone size is stated as once, few or many, or as a class when expanded; others skip it.

.	TRBV5-1	.	CASSPEGGRGELFF
.	TRBV11-2	.	CASSLDMGMNTEAFF
.	TRBV5-1	TRBD1	CASSEQGDFGYTF
.	TRBV4-2	TRBD2	CASSQLAGNNEQFF
.	TRBV6-5	.	CASSLTGTDTQYF
once	TRBV25-1	.	CASSRTGRTGELFF
.	TRBV9	TRBD2	CASSVAPASGSTDTQYF
.	TRBV5-1	.	CASSWTDRFSATNEKLFF
.	TRBV6-5	.	CASRSWGGSGNTIYF
.	TRBV30	.	CAWNLGGSGNTIYF
.	TRBV18	.	CASSPIQGYSTDTQYF
.	TRBV6-5	.	CASMDSSNQPQHF
.	TRBV28	.	CASRIDSSFGYTF
.	TRBV30	.	CAWNREKAGNTIYF
.	TRBV7-8	TRBD2	CASSSGLAGGDPYNEQFF
once	TRBV5-4	.	CASSRGGNEQFF
.	TRBV11-1	.	CASSLDRGGTYEQYF
.	TRBV7-9	TRBD2	CASDRGPRGDEQYF
.	TRBV3-1/TRBV3-2	.	CASSPIRNSPLHF
.	TRBV6-2/TRBV6-3	.	CASSLPGLSEQYF
.	TRBV18	.	CASSPLGTTSNYGYTF
.	TRBV5-1	TRBD2	CASSLTSGGANEQYF
.	TRBV28	TRBD2	CASKGRANIQYF
.	TRBV18	TRBD1	CASSPGQGMPQHF
.	TRBV5-4	.	CASSRGTGTKETQYF
.	TRBV13	.	CASSAYRNEQFF
.	TRBV27	TRBD1	CASSSLGQGIREQFF
.	TRBV7-2	TRBD1	CASSTRTGMNTEAFF
.	TRBV6-6	.	CASTGQYYGYTF
few	TRBV19	.	CASRVSTYNSPLHF
.	TRBV5-5	TRBD1	CASSAGTGGQNYGYTF
.	TRBV9	.	CASSSQQVSYEQYF
.	TRBV5-1	TRBD2	CASSLAGTSSYNEQFF
.	TRBV5-1	.	CASRLASRDEQYF
.	TRBV27	TRBD1	CASSLSGQGGYTF
.	TRBV11-2	TRBD1	CASSPTGGSYEQYF
.	TRBV7-3	TRBD2	CASSRTSEDTQYF
.	TRBV24-1	TRBD1	CATSRQGYTQYF
.	TRBV10-3	TRBD1	CAISEGTGRNQPQHF
.	TRBV6-5	.	CASSYSTGGNNEQFF
.	TRBV7-3	.	CASSFGHQTGELFF
few	TRBV5-6	TRBD1	CASRYRGLNTEAFF
.	TRBV5-5	TRBD1	CASSPQVTGGTEAFF
.	TRBV15	.	CATSRDRTDYSNQPQHF
.	TRBV11-3	TRBD2	CASSLSGTSGGSGNEQFF
.	TRBV6-5	TRBD1	CASSYSRTGPSEQYF
.	TRBV5-5	TRBD1	CASSPGQGESVNTEAFF
few	TRBV6-2/TRBV6-3	.	CASSPDLPPRSYEQYF
.	TRBV5-1	TRBD1	CASSPLTGGMNTEAFF
.	TRBV24-1	.	CATSDSINQPQHF
.	TRBV4-1	TRBD2	CASSQILAGDTYEQYF
.	TRBV3-1/TRBV3-2	.	CASSQQLTLAEQYF
.	TRBV9	.	CASGGDGYTF